This T cell receptor (beta chain) was recovered during a study of T cells after somatic rescue of genetic block. The CDR3 totals 13 residues. With 2 bases removed from V and 0 bases from J, the gap between germline ends came to 5 bases. CDR1 and CDR2 (germline): MNHNY, SVGAGI (reference sequence). Profiling relied on immunoSEQ multiplex PCR, and the TCRdb table lists in-frame clones only, not all of them. The table has approximately 9,800 clones, about 67% seen once. This TCR derives from a boy between 10 and 17 years old. The gene calls are TRBV6-6 and TRBJ2-7, with unresolved D. The sequencing sample was made of peripheral blood mononuclear cells (PBMCs). CDR3 amino acids: CASSYGTSYEQYF. CDR3 in DNA: TGTGCCAGCAGTTACGGTACCTCCTACGAGCAGTACTTC.